This T cell receptor (beta chain) was recorded in a study of T-cell reconstitution after alpha-beta-depleted transplantation in children. Germline values: CDR1 SNHLY, CDR2 FYNNEI. CDR3 length: 16 residues. The germline V and J ends were trimmed by 10 bases and 0 bases, with 21 bases remaining between them. This clonotype came up a few times. As it was prepared, the TCRbeta library received unique molecular identifiers. MiXCR was run by TCRdb on the PCR reads, yielding one entry per CDR3 protein. The table records 490,000 or so distinct CDR3 sequences, roughly an eighth of them present only once. The sample here was PBMCs from the stem cell graft donor, taken from the stem cell graft. This TCR was sampled from a human donor who donated a stem cell graft to a child with combined immunodeficiency. J is TRBJ1-1 and V is TRBV2; D is uncertain. The DNA for the CDR3 is TGTGCCACCCTTCCCGAAGCGCAGATTCTGAACACTGAAGCTTTCTTT. Translated: CATLPEAQILNTEAFF.